This T cell receptor beta chain appears in the sequencing data of a study of blood T cell repertoires in COVID-19. The wider study: COVID-19 samples from acute and convalescent phases originated in the United States, Italy and Spain. PBMCs, B-cell-depleted T cells, or T cells were the source of the cDNA or gDNA that made up the material.

The CDR3 consists of 13 residues. CDR1 is LGHDT, CDR2 YNNKEL, per germline (reference sequence). V was clipped by 4 bases and J by 5 bases, with 9 bases between them. Per the study methods: Reference gene primers were amplified, and this amplification served to estimate nucleated cell counts. Clones were read by immunoSEQ multiplex PCR, and TCRdb kept only the in-frame ones, dropping some. That table furnishes V, J and clone size, whereas the DNA furnished D and trimming. The repertoire holds 95,000 or so clones, with over 75% as singletons. Sequenced: peripheral blood. The TCR comes from an elderly man with active or convalescent COVID-19. This chain connects TRBV3-1 (or the pseudogene TRBV3-2) to TRBJ1-3; D is unresolved. CDR3 nucleotides: TGTGCCAGCAGCCCTGGGCCTAGAAACACCATATATTTT. Its translation is CASSPGPRNTIYF.